These T cell receptor beta chains were read from a single sample in a study of blood T cells in healthy people across ages. Using its own MiXCR run on the 5' RACE reads, TCRdb lists one record per CDR3 protein. The sample holds 1.5 million to 2 million distinct CDR3 sequences; less than 50% are singletons and the top ten take approximately 2.1%. Sequencing used blood. All receptors come from a woman in her forties in good health. Each CDR3 is given with its conserved first and last residue. A D gene is named only where the DNA matches it firmly. Clone size is given for some rows only: seen once, a few or many times, or a class if the clone is expanded.

v_call: TRBV27; d_call: -; clone_size: -; j_call: TRBJ2-1; cdr3_nt: TGTACCAGCAGTTTATGGGGGCGGACAAGACCGGGGGGTGAGCAGTTCTTC; cdr3_aa: CTSSLWGRTRPGGEQFF
v_call: TRBV6-5; d_call: -; clone_size: once; j_call: TRBJ1-1; cdr3_nt: TGTGCCAGCAGAATATCACGTTACACTGAAGCTTTCTTT; cdr3_aa: CASRISRYTEAFF
v_call: TRBV7-2; d_call: -; clone_size: -; j_call: TRBJ1-5; cdr3_nt: TGTGCCAGCAGCGGCCGGGGCCTCAATCAGCCCCAGCATTTT; cdr3_aa: CASSGRGLNQPQHF
v_call: TRBV7-6; d_call: -; clone_size: few; j_call: TRBJ2-3; cdr3_nt: TGTGCCGGCAGCTTAGAAGCCCCGGGTAGTGATACGCAGTATTTT; cdr3_aa: CAGSLEAPGSDTQYF
v_call: TRBV20-1; d_call: TRBD1; clone_size: few; j_call: TRBJ2-3; cdr3_nt: TGCAGTGCTCCCCAACTCGGGACAGGGTCCACAGATACGCAGTATTTT; cdr3_aa: CSAPQLGTGSTDTQYF
v_call: TRBV28; d_call: -; clone_size: -; j_call: TRBJ1-4; cdr3_nt: TGTGCCAGCAGTGATTTCCCCATCGGGGTCGTCCATGAAAAACTGTTTTTT; cdr3_aa: CASSDFPIGVVHEKLFF
v_call: TRBV7-9; d_call: TRBD1; clone_size: -; j_call: TRBJ2-4; cdr3_nt: TGTGCCAGCAGCCCAGGACAGGGGACGACCAAAAACATTCAGTACTTC; cdr3_aa: CASSPGQGTTKNIQYF
v_call: TRBV7-9; d_call: -; clone_size: few; j_call: TRBJ1-6; cdr3_nt: TGTGCCAGCAGCTCGGAGGGACGTAGACCACCCCTCCACTTT; cdr3_aa: CASSSEGRRPPLHF
v_call: TRBV24-1; d_call: -; clone_size: -; j_call: TRBJ2-3; cdr3_nt: TGTGCCACCAGTGATTTGGGCGGGGCGGCCGTTGATACGCAGTATTTT; cdr3_aa: CATSDLGGAAVDTQYF
v_call: TRBV14; d_call: TRBD1; clone_size: few; j_call: TRBJ2-1; cdr3_nt: TGTGCCAGCAGCAGGACAGGCCGCTCCTACAATGAGCAGTTCTTC; cdr3_aa: CASSRTGRSYNEQFF
v_call: TRBV24-1; d_call: -; clone_size: -; j_call: TRBJ2-3; cdr3_nt: TGTGCCACCAGTGACCGCCCGGCGATAACAGATACGCAGTATTTT; cdr3_aa: CATSDRPAITDTQYF
v_call: TRBV7-2; d_call: TRBD1; clone_size: -; j_call: TRBJ2-7; cdr3_nt: TGTGCCAGTAGCTTAAAACGTTGGGACAGTTCAAGCTCCTACGAGCAGTACTTC; cdr3_aa: CASSLKRWDSSSSYEQYF
v_call: TRBV4-2; d_call: TRBD2; clone_size: few; j_call: TRBJ2-2; cdr3_nt: TGTGCCAGCAGCCAAGAAGCGGGGGGGGCGAACACCGGGGAGCTGTTTTTT; cdr3_aa: CASSQEAGGANTGELFF
v_call: TRBV6-4; d_call: TRBD1; clone_size: -; j_call: TRBJ2-2; cdr3_nt: TGTGCCAGCAGAGGTGGGACAGGGGATACCGGGGAGCTGTTTTTT; cdr3_aa: CASRGGTGDTGELFF
v_call: TRBV7-2; d_call: TRBD2; clone_size: -; j_call: TRBJ2-5; cdr3_nt: TGTGCCAGCAGCTTCGGACTAGCGGGGGGGGGACGAGAGACCCAGTACTTC; cdr3_aa: CASSFGLAGGGRETQYF
v_call: TRBV6-2/TRBV6-3; d_call: -; clone_size: once; j_call: TRBJ1-1; cdr3_nt: TGTGCCAGCAGTCCGGACGGGGGATTTTTGGGGACTGAAGCTTTCTTT; cdr3_aa: CASSPDGGFLGTEAFF
v_call: TRBV20-1; d_call: -; clone_size: few; j_call: TRBJ2-1; cdr3_nt: TGCAGTGCCCTCGGGGACACATCCTACAATGAGCAGTTCTTC; cdr3_aa: CSALGDTSYNEQFF
v_call: TRBV6-6; d_call: -; clone_size: -; j_call: TRBJ2-5; cdr3_nt: TGTGCCAGCAGTTTCCGACACCCCTACCAAGAGACCCAGTACTTC; cdr3_aa: CASSFRHPYQETQYF
v_call: TRBV12-3/TRBV12-4; d_call: -; clone_size: -; j_call: TRBJ2-5; cdr3_nt: TGTGCCAGCAGTTCGCGAGGCACCCAAGAGACCCAGTACTTC; cdr3_aa: CASSSRGTQETQYF
v_call: TRBV28; d_call: -; clone_size: -; j_call: TRBJ2-5; cdr3_nt: TGTGCCACCATCCCCCGGGACACTTACCAAGAGACCCAGTACTTC; cdr3_aa: CATIPRDTYQETQYF
v_call: TRBV29-1; d_call: -; clone_size: -; j_call: TRBJ2-7; cdr3_nt: TGCAGCGTGTCCGGGACACCCTCCTACGAGCAGTACTTC; cdr3_aa: CSVSGTPSYEQYF
v_call: TRBV4-1; d_call: -; clone_size: few; j_call: TRBJ2-7; cdr3_nt: TGCGCCAGCAGCCAAGATTTCTGGAAAAGATCATATTCGGACGAGCAGTACTTC; cdr3_aa: CASSQDFWKRSYSDEQYF
v_call: TRBV12-3/TRBV12-4; d_call: -; clone_size: few; j_call: TRBJ2-7; cdr3_nt: TGTGCCAGCAGTTTAAATTGGGAATCCGAGCAGTACTTC; cdr3_aa: CASSLNWESEQYF
v_call: TRBV7-8; d_call: -; clone_size: -; j_call: TRBJ2-7; cdr3_nt: TGTGCCAGCAGCTCACCTACACGCTCCTACGAGCAGTACTTC; cdr3_aa: CASSSPTRSYEQYF
v_call: TRBV9; d_call: -; clone_size: -; j_call: TRBJ1-1; cdr3_nt: TGTGCCAGCAGCGTAGGATCAGGGAGGGACACTGAAGCTTTCTTT; cdr3_aa: CASSVGSGRDTEAFF
v_call: TRBV28; d_call: -; clone_size: few; j_call: TRBJ2-7; cdr3_nt: TGTGCCAGTTCGAGGGGGACTCGGGAGCAGTACTTC; cdr3_aa: CASSRGTREQYF
v_call: TRBV12-3/TRBV12-4; d_call: TRBD2; clone_size: -; j_call: TRBJ2-6; cdr3_nt: TGTGCCAGCAGTACCCCAAGCGGGGGAGATAACTCTGGGGCCAACGTCCTGACTTTC; cdr3_aa: CASSTPSGGDNSGANVLTF
v_call: TRBV20-1; d_call: -; clone_size: once; j_call: TRBJ1-2; cdr3_nt: TGCAGTGCTTCCGAAGTGGGTATCTATGGCTACACCTTC; cdr3_aa: CSASEVGIYGYTF
v_call: TRBV4-1; d_call: -; clone_size: -; j_call: TRBJ1-2; cdr3_nt: TGCGCCAGCAGCTTCACACTTGACCGGGACACCTTAGAAGGCTACACCTTC; cdr3_aa: CASSFTLDRDTLEGYTF
v_call: TRBV20-1; d_call: TRBD1; clone_size: many; j_call: TRBJ1-5; cdr3_nt: TGCAGTGCTGGGGACAGGGGGCCGGCTCAGCCCCAGCATTTT; cdr3_aa: CSAGDRGPAQPQHF
v_call: TRBV27; d_call: TRBD2; clone_size: few; j_call: TRBJ2-1; cdr3_nt: TGTGCCAGCAGTTCCTTGTGGCGGGGGGGCTCCTACAATGAGCAGTTCTTC; cdr3_aa: CASSSLWRGGSYNEQFF
v_call: TRBV5-1; d_call: -; clone_size: -; j_call: TRBJ2-3; cdr3_nt: TGCGCCAGCAGTCTCTACGGAGGGGCCGCGGGCACAGATACGCAGTATTTT; cdr3_aa: CASSLYGGAAGTDTQYF
v_call: TRBV29-1; d_call: -; clone_size: -; j_call: TRBJ2-2; cdr3_nt: TGCAGCGTTTCTCAGGGACCCGGGGAGCTGTTTTTT; cdr3_aa: CSVSQGPGELFF
v_call: TRBV2; d_call: -; clone_size: once; j_call: TRBJ1-5; cdr3_nt: TGTGCCAGCAGCACAACAGGGTTGGGACAGCCCCAGCATTTT; cdr3_aa: CASSTTGLGQPQHF
v_call: TRBV28; d_call: TRBD1; clone_size: -; j_call: TRBJ2-6; cdr3_nt: TGTGCCAGCACCTCCGGGACAGGGGATTCCTCGTGGTCGCGTGGGGCCAACGTCCTGACTTTC; cdr3_aa: CASTSGTGDSSWSRGANVLTF
v_call: TRBV7-3; d_call: -; clone_size: -; j_call: TRBJ2-3; cdr3_nt: TGTGCCAGCAGTATTAGGCGAGGGGCCGGTGGAACAGATACGCAGTATTTT; cdr3_aa: CASSIRRGAGGTDTQYF
v_call: TRBV4-2; d_call: -; clone_size: few; j_call: TRBJ2-3; cdr3_nt: TGTGCCAGCAGCCAAGAATGGGGGAGCACAGATACGCAGTATTTT; cdr3_aa: CASSQEWGSTDTQYF
v_call: TRBV12-3/TRBV12-4; d_call: -; clone_size: -; j_call: TRBJ1-1; cdr3_nt: TGTGCCAGCAGCCTTAGGTCCGGGAGTCAGGTGAACACTGAAGCTTTCTTT; cdr3_aa: CASSLRSGSQVNTEAFF
v_call: TRBV11-2; d_call: -; clone_size: -; j_call: TRBJ2-5; cdr3_nt: TGTGCCAGCAGCTTAGATAGTACTAGCTGGGAGACCCAGTACTTC; cdr3_aa: CASSLDSTSWETQYF
v_call: TRBV6-2/TRBV6-3; d_call: -; clone_size: -; j_call: TRBJ1-1; cdr3_nt: TGTGCCAGCAGTTACTCGATTACGACGGCGAACACTGAAGCTTTCTTT; cdr3_aa: CASSYSITTANTEAFF
v_call: TRBV12-3/TRBV12-4; d_call: TRBD1; clone_size: few; j_call: TRBJ2-5; cdr3_nt: TGTGCCAGCAGTCGGACAGGGGTGGGGACCCAGTACTTC; cdr3_aa: CASSRTGVGTQYF
v_call: TRBV11-2; d_call: -; clone_size: many; j_call: TRBJ2-3; cdr3_nt: TGTGCCAGCAGCTTAGATGGGGCAGCCACAGATACGCAGTATTTT; cdr3_aa: CASSLDGAATDTQYF
v_call: TRBV28; d_call: -; clone_size: few; j_call: TRBJ1-6; cdr3_nt: TGTGCCAGCAGTTTTTTCTCACCCCTCCACTTT; cdr3_aa: CASSFFSPLHF
v_call: TRBV29-1; d_call: -; clone_size: -; j_call: TRBJ2-1; cdr3_nt: TGCAGCGTTGAAAGCAATGGTAGCAATGAGCAGTTCTTC; cdr3_aa: CSVESNGSNEQFF
v_call: TRBV4-1; d_call: -; clone_size: -; j_call: TRBJ2-2; cdr3_nt: TGCGCCAGCAGCCAGTGGCAGGTCATTCACGGGGAGCTGTTTTTT; cdr3_aa: CASSQWQVIHGELFF